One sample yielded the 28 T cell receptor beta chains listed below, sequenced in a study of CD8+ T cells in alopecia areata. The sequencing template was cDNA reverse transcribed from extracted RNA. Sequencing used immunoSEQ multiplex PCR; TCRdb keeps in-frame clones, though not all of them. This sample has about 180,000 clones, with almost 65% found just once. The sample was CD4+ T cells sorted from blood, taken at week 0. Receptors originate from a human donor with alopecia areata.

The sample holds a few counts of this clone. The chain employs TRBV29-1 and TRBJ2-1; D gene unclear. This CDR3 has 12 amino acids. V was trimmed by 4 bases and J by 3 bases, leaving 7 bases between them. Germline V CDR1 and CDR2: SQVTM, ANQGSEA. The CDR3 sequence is CSVVPIYNEQFF. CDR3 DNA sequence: TGCAGCGTTGTGCCTATCTACAATGAGCAGTTCTTC.

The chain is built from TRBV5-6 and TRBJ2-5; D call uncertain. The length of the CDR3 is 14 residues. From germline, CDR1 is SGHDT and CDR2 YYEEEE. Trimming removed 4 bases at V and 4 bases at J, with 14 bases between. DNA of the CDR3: TGTGCCAGCAGCCCGTCGCGTAGGAGAGAGACCCAGTACTTC. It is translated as CASSPSRRRETQYF.

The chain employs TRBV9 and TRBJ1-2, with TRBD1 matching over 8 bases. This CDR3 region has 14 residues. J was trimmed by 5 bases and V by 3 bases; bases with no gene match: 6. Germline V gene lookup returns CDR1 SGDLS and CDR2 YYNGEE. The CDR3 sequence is CASSGRQGRYGYTF. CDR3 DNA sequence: TGTGCCAGCAGCGGCAGACAGGGGCGGTATGGCTACACCTTC.

For the CDR3, the DNA is TGCGCCAGCAGCTTGGCTCGAAGAGACGAGCAGTACTTC. As protein: CASSLARRDEQYF. This rearrangement joins TRBV5-1 to TRBJ2-7, with unresolved D. The germline V and J ends were trimmed by 0 bases and 5 bases, with 9 bases remaining between them. The CDR3 is made up of 13 amino acids. Per germline, CDR1 SGHRS and CDR2 YFSETQ.

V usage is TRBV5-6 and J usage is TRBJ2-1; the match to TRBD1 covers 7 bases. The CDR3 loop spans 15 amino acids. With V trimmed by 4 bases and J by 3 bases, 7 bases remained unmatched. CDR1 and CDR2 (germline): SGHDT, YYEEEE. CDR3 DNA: TGTGCCAGCAGCCTCCGGGACAGCCTCTACAATGAGCAGTTCTTC. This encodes CASSLRDSLYNEQFF.

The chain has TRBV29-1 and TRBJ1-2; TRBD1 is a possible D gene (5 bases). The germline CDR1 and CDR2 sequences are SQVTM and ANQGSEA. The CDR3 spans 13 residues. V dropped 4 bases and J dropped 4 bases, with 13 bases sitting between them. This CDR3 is CSVGRREAYGYTF. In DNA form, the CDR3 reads TGCAGCGTTGGTCGCAGGGAGGCCTATGGCTACACCTTC.

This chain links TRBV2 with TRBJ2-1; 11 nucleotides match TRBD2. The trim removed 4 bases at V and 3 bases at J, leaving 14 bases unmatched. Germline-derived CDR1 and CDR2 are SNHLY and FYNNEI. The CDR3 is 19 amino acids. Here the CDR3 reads CASSGTRVTSGGNYNEQFF. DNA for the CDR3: TGTGCCAGCAGTGGGACAAGGGTAACTAGCGGGGGCAACTACAATGAGCAGTTCTTC.

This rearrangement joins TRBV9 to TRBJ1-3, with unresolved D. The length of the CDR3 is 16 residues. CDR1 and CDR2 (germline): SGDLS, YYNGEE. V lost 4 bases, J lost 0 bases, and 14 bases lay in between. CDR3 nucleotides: TGTGCCAGCAGCTTCGGACGGTTCGGCTCTGGAAACACCATATATTTT. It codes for CASSFGRFGSGNTIYF.

The CDR3 nucleotides read TGTGCCACCAGCAGAGATCTTGAGAACACTGAAGCTTTCTTT. Translation: CATSRDLENTEAFF. The J gene is TRBJ1-1, the V gene TRBV15; D remains unclear. The CDR3 loop spans 14 amino acids. Between the trimmed V and J ends, which lost 0 bases and 1 base, there was a span of 6 bases. From germline, CDR1 is LNHNV and CDR2 YYDKDF (reference sequence).

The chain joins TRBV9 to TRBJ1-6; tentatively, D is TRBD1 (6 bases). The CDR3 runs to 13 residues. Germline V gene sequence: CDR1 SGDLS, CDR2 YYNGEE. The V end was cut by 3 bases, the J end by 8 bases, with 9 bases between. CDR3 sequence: CASSGQEDSPLHF. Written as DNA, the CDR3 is TGTGCCAGCAGCGGACAGGAGGATTCACCCCTCCACTTT.

CDR3 nucleotide sequence: TGTGCCAGCAGTTACTCAGGGGCAGGGTCCGAGCTCTTGTACTTC. Its translation: CASSYSGAGSELLYF. This chain joins TRBV6-5 and TRBJ2-7; TRBD1 might be the D (5 bases). The V end lost 0 bases, the J end lost 12 bases, and 21 bases lay between the germline ends. CDR1 and CDR2 from the germline V gene are MNHEY and SVGAGI. The CDR3 extends over 15 amino acids.

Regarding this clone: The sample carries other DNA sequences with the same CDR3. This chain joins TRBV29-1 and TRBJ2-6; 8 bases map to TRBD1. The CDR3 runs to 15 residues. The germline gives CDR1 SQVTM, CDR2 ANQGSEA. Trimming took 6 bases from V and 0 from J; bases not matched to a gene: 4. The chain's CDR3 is CSVGQGVSGANVLTF. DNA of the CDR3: TGCAGCGTAGGACAGGGAGTCTCTGGGGCCAACGTCCTGACTTTC.

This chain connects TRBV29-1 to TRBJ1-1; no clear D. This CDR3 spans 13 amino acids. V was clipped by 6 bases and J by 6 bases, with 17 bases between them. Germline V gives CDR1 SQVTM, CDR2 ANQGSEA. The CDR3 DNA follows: TGCAGCGTAGGTCGATCGAGGGTGGCTGAAGCTTTCTTT. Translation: CSVGRSRVAEAFF. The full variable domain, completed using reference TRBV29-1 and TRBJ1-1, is SAVISQKPSRDICQRGTSLTIQCQVDSQVTMMFWYRQQPGQSLTLIATANQGSEATYESGFVIDKFPISRPNLTFSTLTVSNMSPEDSSIYLCSVGRSRVAEAFFGQGTRLTVV.

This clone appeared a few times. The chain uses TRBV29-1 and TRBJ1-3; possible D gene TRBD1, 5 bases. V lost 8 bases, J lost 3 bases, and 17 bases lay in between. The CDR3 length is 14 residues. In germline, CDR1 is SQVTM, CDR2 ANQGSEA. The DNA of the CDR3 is TGCAGCATCGGACATGGCAATGATGGAAACACCATATATTTT. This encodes CSIGHGNDGNTIYF.

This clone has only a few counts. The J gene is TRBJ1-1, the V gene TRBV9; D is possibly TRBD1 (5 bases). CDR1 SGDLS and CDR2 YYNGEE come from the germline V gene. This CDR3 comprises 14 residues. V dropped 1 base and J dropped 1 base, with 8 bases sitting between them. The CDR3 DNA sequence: TGTGCCAGCAGCGTAAGAGGACAGAACACTGAAGCTTTCTTT. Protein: CASSVRGQNTEAFF.

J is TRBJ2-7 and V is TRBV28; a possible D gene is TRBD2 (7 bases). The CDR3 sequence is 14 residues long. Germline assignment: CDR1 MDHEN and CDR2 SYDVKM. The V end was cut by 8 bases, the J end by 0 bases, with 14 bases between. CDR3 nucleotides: TGTGCCAGCGCTAGGGGGGGGAGCTCCTACGAGCAGTACTTC. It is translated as CASARGGSSYEQYF.

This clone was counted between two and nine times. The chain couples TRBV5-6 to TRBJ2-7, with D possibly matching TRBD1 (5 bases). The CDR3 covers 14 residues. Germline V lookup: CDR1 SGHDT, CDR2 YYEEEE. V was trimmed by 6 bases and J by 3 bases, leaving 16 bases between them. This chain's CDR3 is CASTMAGRDYEQYF. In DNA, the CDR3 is TGTGCCAGCACTATGGCAGGCAGGGACTACGAGCAGTACTTC. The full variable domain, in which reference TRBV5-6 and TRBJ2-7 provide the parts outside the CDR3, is DAGVTQSPTHLIKTRGQQVTLRCSPKSGHDTVSWYQQALGQGPQFIFQYYEEEERQRGNFPDRFSGHQFPNYSSELNVNALLLGDSALYLCASTMAGRDYEQYFGPGTRLTVT.

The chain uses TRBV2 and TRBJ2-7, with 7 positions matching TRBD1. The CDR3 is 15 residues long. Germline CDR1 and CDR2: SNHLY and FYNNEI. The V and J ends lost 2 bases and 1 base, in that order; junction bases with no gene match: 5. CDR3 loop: CASSENRGYSYEQYF. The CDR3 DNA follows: TGTGCCAGCAGTGAAAACAGGGGATATTCCTACGAGCAGTACTTC.

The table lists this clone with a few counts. This CDR3 reads CSVEQGDEQFF. The CDR3 DNA reads as TGCAGCGTTGAACAGGGAGATGAGCAGTTCTTC. The chain joins TRBV29-1 to TRBJ2-1; D may match TRBD1 or TRBD2 (5 bases each). The CDR3 runs to 11 residues. The ends were cut back, 2 bases at V and 8 bases at J, with 7 bases in the middle. Germline V lookup: CDR1 SQVTM, CDR2 ANQGSEA.

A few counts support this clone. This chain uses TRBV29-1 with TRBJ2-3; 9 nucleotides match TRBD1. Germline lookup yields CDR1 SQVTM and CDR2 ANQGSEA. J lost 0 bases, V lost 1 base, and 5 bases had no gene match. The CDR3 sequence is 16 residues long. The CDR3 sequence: CSVEVSGTGSTDTQYF. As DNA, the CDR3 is TGCAGCGTTGAAGTATCCGGGACAGGGAGCACAGATACGCAGTATTTT.

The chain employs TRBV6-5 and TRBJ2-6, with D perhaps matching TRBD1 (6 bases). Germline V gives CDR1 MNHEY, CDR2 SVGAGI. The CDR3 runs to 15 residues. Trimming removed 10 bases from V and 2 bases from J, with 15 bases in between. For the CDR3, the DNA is TGTGCCACCCCGACCAGGGGAGCTGGGGCCAACGTCCTGACTTTC. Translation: CATPTRGAGANVLTF.

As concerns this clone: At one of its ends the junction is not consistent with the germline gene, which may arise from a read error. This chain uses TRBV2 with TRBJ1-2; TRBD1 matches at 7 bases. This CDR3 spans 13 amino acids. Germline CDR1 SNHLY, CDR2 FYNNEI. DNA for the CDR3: TGTGCCAGCAGGGAAGACAGGGAGTATGGCTACACCTTC. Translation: CASREDREYGYTF.

The CDR3 spells CASSILPSGHRPVLGYTF. Here the CDR3 DNA reads TGTGCCAGTAGTATTCTCCCGTCGGGACATCGGCCCGTACTTGGCTACACCTTC. The J gene is TRBJ1-2, the V gene TRBV19; D possibly corresponds to TRBD1 (6 bases). Germline CDR1 reads LNHDA; CDR2 reads SQIVND (reference sequence). V was trimmed by 3 bases and J by 7 bases, leaving 27 bases between them. This CDR3 contains 18 residues.

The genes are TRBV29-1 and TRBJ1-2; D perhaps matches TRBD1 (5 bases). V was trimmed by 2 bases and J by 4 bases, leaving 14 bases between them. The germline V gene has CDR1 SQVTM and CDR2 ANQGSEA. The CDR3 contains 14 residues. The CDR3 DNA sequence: TGCAGCGTTGAACTAGGGCAGGGTGGCTATGGCTACACCTTC. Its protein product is CSVELGQGGYGYTF.

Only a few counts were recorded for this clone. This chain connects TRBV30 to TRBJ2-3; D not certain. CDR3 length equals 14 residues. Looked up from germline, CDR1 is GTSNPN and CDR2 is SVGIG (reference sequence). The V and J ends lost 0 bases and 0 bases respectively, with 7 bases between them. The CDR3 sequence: CAWSVVDSTDTQYF. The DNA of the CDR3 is TGTGCCTGGAGTGTTGTAGATAGCACAGATACGCAGTATTTT.

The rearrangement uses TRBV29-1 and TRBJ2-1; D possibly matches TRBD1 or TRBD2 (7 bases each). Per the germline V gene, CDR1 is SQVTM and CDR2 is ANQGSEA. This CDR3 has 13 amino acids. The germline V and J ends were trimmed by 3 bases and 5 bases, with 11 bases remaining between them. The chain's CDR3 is CSVEAGGDNEQFF. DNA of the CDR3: TGCAGCGTTGAGGCAGGGGGGGACAATGAGCAGTTCTTC.

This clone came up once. The CDR3 DNA is TGCGCCAGCAGCCAAGATATGCCAGGGGGTGAAAAACTGTTTTTT. It codes for CASSQDMPGGEKLFF. V usage is TRBV4-3 and J usage is TRBJ1-4; 7 nucleotides match TRBD1. The CDR3 has 15 residues. Germline V lookup: CDR1 LGHNA, CDR2 YSLEER. V shed 0 bases, J shed 7 bases, and the junction held 5 bases outside the gene matches.

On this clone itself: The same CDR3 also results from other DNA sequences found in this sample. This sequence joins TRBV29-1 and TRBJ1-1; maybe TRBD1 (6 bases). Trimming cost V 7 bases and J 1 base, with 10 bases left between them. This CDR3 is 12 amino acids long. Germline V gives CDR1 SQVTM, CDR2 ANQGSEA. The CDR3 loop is CSAGQQNTEAFF. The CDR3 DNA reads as TGCAGCGCTGGACAGCAGAACACTGAAGCTTTCTTT. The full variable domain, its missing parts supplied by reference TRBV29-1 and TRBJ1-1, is SAVISQKPSRDICQRGTSLTIQCQVDSQVTMMFWYRQQPGQSLTLIATANQGSEATYESGFVIDKFPISRPNLTFSTLTVSNMSPEDSSIYLCSAGQQNTEAFFGQGTRLTVV.